The 4 T cell receptor beta chains given below trace back to one sample, sequenced in a study of CD8+ T cells in alopecia areata. This sample's treatment: oral pan-JAK inhibitor, 5-10 mg twice daily. RNA was extracted and reverse transcribed into cDNA as the sequencing template. Produced via immunoSEQ multiplex PCR; TCRdb's table is partial and in-frame only. This repertoire shows about 100,000 clones, around 44% found once; its top ten account for around 20%. Specimen: CD8+ T cells sorted from blood, collected at week 24, from a patient treated with tofacitinib. Receptors originate from a human donor with alopecia areata.

The chain combines TRBV29-1 with TRBJ1-2; tentative D call: TRBD1 (5 bases). Trimming cost V 5 bases and J 3 bases, with 16 bases left between them. The CDR3 runs to 14 residues. Germline lookup yields CDR1 SQVTM and CDR2 ANQGSEA. The CDR3 DNA follows: TGCAGCGTTCCCTTTGGGGGAAATGACTATGGCTACACCTTC. The encoded protein is CSVPFGGNDYGYTF.

This clone was counted between two and nine times. The same CDR3 arises from other DNA sequences in this sample as well. The chain couples TRBV7-2 to TRBJ1-1; D remains ambiguous. The V end lost 2 bases, the J end lost 5 bases, and 12 bases lay between the germline ends. The CDR3 sequence is 14 residues long. In germline, CDR1 is SGHTA, CDR2 FQGNSA. CDR3 nucleotides: TGTGCCAGCAGCTTAAAGGTGGAGGGAACTGAAGCTTTCTTT. Its translation is CASSLKVEGTEAFF.

In this sample, this clone turned up a few times. V and J are TRBV2 and TRBJ2-7; perhaps TRBD1 as D (6 bases). The CDR3 is made up of 11 amino acids. Trimming took 7 bases from V and 3 from J, leaving 7 bases between them. The V gene's germline CDR1 is SNHLY and CDR2 FYNNEI. The CDR3 region is CASMDSYEQYF. CDR3 DNA sequence: TGTGCCAGCATGGACAGCTACGAGCAGTACTTC.

V is TRBV27 and J is TRBJ1-4; D may be TRBD1 (6 bases). The CDR3 consists of 14 residues. V dropped 6 bases and J dropped 3 bases, with 11 bases sitting between them. Germline assignment: CDR1 MNHEY and CDR2 SMNVEV (reference sequence). CDR3 DNA sequence: TGTGCCAGCAGGCCAAAGGGGGCTAATGAAAAACTGTTTTTT. Amino acids: CASRPKGANEKLFF.